The clone carrying this T cell receptor (beta chain) showed up many times. The data stem from a study of identical twins. The CDR3 totals 18 residues. The germline V gene encodes CDR1 SGHDN and CDR2 FVKESK. V lost 0 bases, J lost 5 bases, and 22 bases lay in between. TCRdb processed the 5' RACE reads anew with MiXCR; each CDR3 protein has one entry. The repertoire holds roughly 150,000 distinct CDR3 sequences, 3.5% seen once, with 8.1% in the top ten. The rearrangement uses TRBV14 and TRBJ1-1; maybe TRBD1 (5 bases). The sequence came from a man between 18 and 29 years old in good health. The sample comprised memory T cells sorted from blood. The CDR3 DNA reads as TGTGCCAGCAGCCAAGATTACAGCTGGCAGCGGGGGAAGACTGAAGCTTTCTTT. Translated, it gives CASSQDYSWQRGKTEAFF.